Included here is one T cell receptor beta chain sequence, with context. What it binds is not known. This record comes from a study of T cells in Graves' hyperthyroidism and ophthalmopathy. Study results and limitations: For ophthalmopathy, model prediction preceded onset by a median about 6.4 months.

Thyroid ultrasound, orbital computed tomography, clinical symptoms, and serum thyroxine and TRAb underpinned diagnoses. The junction had 9 bases not matched to a gene; V was cut back by 3 bases and J by 6 bases. CDR3 length equals 17 residues. CDR1 and CDR2 from the germline V gene are MGHRA and YSYEKL. Amplification of TCR beta CDR3 regions used RNA as the template. TCR CDR3 underwent first-round RT-PCR with the HTBI primer set. Using its own MiXCR run on the multiplex PCR reads, TCRdb lists one record per CDR3 protein. Counted here are more than 550,000 distinct CDR3 sequences, about 45% occurring once; the ten biggest clones make up roughly 6.5%.

Sequencing input: peripheral blood or thyroid tissue (not recorded which). The chain joins TRBV4-1 to TRBJ1-5; TRBD1 matches at 12 bases. This clonotype was sampled from an adult man with Graves' disease, either hyperthyroidism or ophthalmopathy (not recorded which). The CDR3 spells CASSQSWGQGAGQPQHF. The CDR3 DNA sequence: TGCGCCAGCAGCCAGAGTTGGGGACAGGGGGCCGGTCAGCCCCAGCATTTT.